This T cell receptor beta chain came from a study of cytomegalovirus exposure and HLA in healthy donors (dated by TCRdb to about 2017). At the level of the whole study: An earlier analysis of about 560 of the donors reported about 300 Gb of sequence data and 117 million unique TCR beta sequences obtained from about 179 million T cells. High-throughput TCR immunosequencing, statistical association of individual TCRs with disease status, and machine learning were combined to predict cytomegalovirus infection status. The study profiled the T cell repertoires of hundreds of subjects by immunosequencing and related them to cytomegalovirus serostatus. Besides the first cohort of approximately 670 subjects, a separate validation cohort made up of roughly 120 different subjects was used. HLA typing included class I and class II loci at four-digit resolution. Roughly 290 gigabases of sequencing data and around 80 million unique TCR sequences made up an early release that covered over 550 HLA-typed donors. The number of typed donors differed by locus: about 620-630 for A, B, C, DRB1 and DQB1; approximately 530 for DQA1; 606 for DPA1; and approximately 450 for DPB1. A later genetic analysis used genome-wide SNP genotypes for 398 of the 666 donors, treating that subset as a discovery cohort. On average, around 230,000 unique TCR beta nucleotide sequences were sequenced per donor among 350 to 400 genotyped donors of the cohort, with roughly 20% of those sequences being non-productive. A later analysis re-analyzed previously published TCR beta repertoires from 550 to 700 donors and added high-resolution HLA genotyping to study TCR occurrence patterns. Five DR-DQ haplotypes were treated as single units for association and clustering because of strong linkage in the cohort. All discovery cohort repertoires had been generated on a single sequencing platform. Rather than using new phenotypic data, the later analysis identified candidate immune exposures from TCR beta sequences and from how often those sequences occurred across donors. Among the roughly 400 genotyped donors, around 81% belonged to the genetic ancestry cluster associated with self-reported Caucasian donors. The aim of the study was to test whether cataloging public T cell receptors could identify signatures of past pathogen exposure. Donor age, sex, ethnicity and CMV serostatus were compiled together with the repertoire data. An earlier analysis of around 540 of the donors applied high-throughput TCR beta sequencing to assess whether each TCR beta V gene segment acted as functional or pseudogenic. Summary of the overall study and its limitations: In vitro tests confirmed that a few of the cytomegalovirus-associated TCR beta chains recognize cytomegalovirus antigens. According to a later analysis, most CMV-associated TCR beta chains appeared to be HLA-restricted, and the HLA associations seemed to be driven largely by CMV exposure. The presence/absence analyses assumed that sequencing depth was roughly uniform across donors, and that assumption may not be true. Assigning TCR associations to individual alleles was difficult when HLA alleles, especially DR and DQ, strongly co-occurred. A later analysis associated about 17,000 TCR beta sequences with specific HLA alleles at a false discovery rate of 0.05. A cluster of highly shared sequence variants was judged likely to represent a technical artifact of the sequencing pipeline. Because the 87-base-pair reads could not distinguish some IMGT-functional V segments, including TRBV6-2 and TRBV6-3, those segments were excluded. While some public TCRs were present in many individuals, most TCR sequences turned up only very rarely across donors. It was suggested by the authors that the approach could potentially be generalized to other disease states and immunological phenotypes. The only immune exposure information available for the cohort was CMV serostatus. In an earlier analysis of 587 of the donors, most TCR beta V segments appeared in productive rearrangements about 90% or about 30% of the time, broadly matching IMGT annotations. Correlated functional status among segregating V segments might reflect linkage disequilibrium, but an unknown experimental factor could not be ruled out. HLA typing was unavailable for some donors at each locus, so association tests used only the typed subset. Compared with equally common non-associated chains, HLA-associated TCR beta chains in a later analysis were more clonally expanded and had lower generation probabilities. Several of the top co-occurrence clusters appeared to be linked to parvovirus B19, influenza, CMV and Epstein-Barr virus, according to a later analysis. A further reported finding was that TCR beta sequences accurately predicted the HLA-A and HLA-B alleles for most subjects in the first cohort. A later analysis found that TCR association rates varied across HLA loci, with DRB1 alleles showing the most associated TCRs and HLA-C alleles the fewest. A later genetic analysis reported fewer N-insertions in productive TCRs among donors in an Asian-associated ancestry cluster than the approximately 670-donor mean. An association between a missense DCLRE1C variant and V-gene and J-gene trimming of TCR beta chains was found in a later genetic analysis and replicated in an independent cohort. A total of 150 to 200 TCR beta chains were listed by the study as associated with cytomegalovirus. Cytomegalovirus status was reported to be diagnosed by the classifier with high specificity and sensitivity in both the original and validation cohorts. The earlier analysis of nearly 600 of the donors excluded around 17 rarely observed V segments, including chromosome 9 orphons, because counts were too low. The cohort was sequenced for TCR beta chains only, and without alpha or paired-chain data the features that could be detected were limited.

V lost 2 bases and J lost 6 bases; the stretch between them is 25 bases long. Per the germline V gene, LGHNA is the CDR1 and YNFKEQ is the CDR2. Taken from cysteine to phenylalanine, the CDR3 has 18 residues. Solely the CDR3 DNA is kept, with 54 bases framed from the first base. On this clone: Its antigen specificity is not known. No much larger clone is present one base from it, and per-base qualities are unavailable.

Libraries came from the immunoSEQ multiplex PCR assay. A mixture of 60 forward primers for TCR Vbeta segments and 13 reverse primers for TCR Jbeta segments was used in the multiplex PCR. The CDR3 region of rearranged TCR beta genes was amplified from genomic DNA with a multiplex PCR assay. The amplified TCR beta libraries were sequenced on the Illumina HiSeq System as 87-base-pair reads. The study's processing was this. Across the 600 to 700 repertoires, a later analysis counted 75 million to 90 million unique TCR beta chains, 9 million to 14 million of which were shared by at least two donors. Raw reads were error-corrected and collapsed into unique sequences with a nearest-neighbor algorithm that merged closely related sequences to remove PCR and sequencing errors. CDR3 sequences were aligned to IMGT reference sequences to assign V, D and J gene segments. For a sequence to be retained, a match of at least six nucleotides to both a V gene segment and a J gene segment was required. Rearrangements were called productive when the CDR3 lacked stop codons and stayed in frame with V and J; all others were non-productive. Following IMGT convention, CDR3 was defined as the stretch from the second conserved V-encoded cysteine up to the conserved J-encoded phenylalanine. In an earlier analysis of around 570 of the donors, sequences lacking an unambiguous match to a single V gene segment were excluded. An earlier analysis of almost 600 of the donors classified V segments as functional when productive rearrangements were above 56.7% and as segregating when the standard deviation between donors was above 5%. To diagnose cytomegalovirus status from the catalog of TCR beta chain sequences, a statistical classification framework was built. In a later analysis, TCR nucleotide sequences were compared against IMGT/GENE-DB human TR gene sequences so that V and J genes could be assigned. The TCRdist pipeline was used in a later analysis to assign CDR3 sequences and most-parsimonious VDJ recombination scenarios. In a later analysis, every TCR beta chain was defined by the combination of its CDR3 amino acid sequence and its V-gene family, and reads without a unique V-gene family were dropped. As a way to deal with suspected cross-contamination and a sequencing artifact, a later analysis dropped approximately 590 nucleotide sequences that were highly shared and had low generation probability. For each public chain, a later analysis derived a clonal expansion index from normalized ranks of inferred template counts within each repertoire. In a later analysis, generation probabilities were computed with a VDJ recombination model fitted to out-of-frame rearrangements, and the resulting probabilities were checked against IGoR. Hypergeometric tests were used in a later analysis to score TCR-TCR, TCR-HLA and TCR-CMV co-occurrence, with a repertoire-size bias correction applied to the TCR pairs. False discovery rates were estimated in a later analysis by permuting HLA or CMV assignments 20 times. In a later analysis, co-occurring TCRs were grouped using DBSCAN, with TCRdist sequence similarity added in when clustering inside HLA-allele-positive subsets. For co-occurrence clustering, repertoires with fewer than 30,000 or more than 120,000 public chains were excluded, along with 5 or 6 repertoires with anomalous nucleotide sharing. TCRdb holds this immuneACCESS table with in-frame rearrangements only. Some clones are missing; in checked studies, unresolved V genes explain under half, and the rest has no known cause. For V, J and clone size, that table is used; D and trimming come from the DNA. The sample has around 52,000 clones on record, around 85% of them singletons. The ten largest clones capture approximately 1.5% of the sample.

The cohort consisted of more than 650 healthy bone marrow donors. At the time of sampling, all cohort members were nominally healthy, though unrecorded immune exposures were likely present. The donor was CMV seronegative and belonged to the group of 352 seronegative cohort members. A peripheral blood sample was collected from each donor, and TCR beta sequencing was performed on peripheral blood mononuclear cells. The Qiagen DNeasy Blood Extraction Kit was used to extract genomic DNA from the blood cell samples. Input material: PBMCs. The chain is assembled from TRBV4-2 and TRBJ1-2; the D gene is possibly TRBD1, with 6 bases matching. This TCR derives from a man aged 35 to 55 in good health and CMV-seronegative. The CDR3 in this case is CASSQSSSEWGRDDGYTF. The nucleotide sequence is TGTGCCAGCAGCCAAAGTTCCTCGGAGTGGGGGCGAGACGATGGCTACACCTTC.